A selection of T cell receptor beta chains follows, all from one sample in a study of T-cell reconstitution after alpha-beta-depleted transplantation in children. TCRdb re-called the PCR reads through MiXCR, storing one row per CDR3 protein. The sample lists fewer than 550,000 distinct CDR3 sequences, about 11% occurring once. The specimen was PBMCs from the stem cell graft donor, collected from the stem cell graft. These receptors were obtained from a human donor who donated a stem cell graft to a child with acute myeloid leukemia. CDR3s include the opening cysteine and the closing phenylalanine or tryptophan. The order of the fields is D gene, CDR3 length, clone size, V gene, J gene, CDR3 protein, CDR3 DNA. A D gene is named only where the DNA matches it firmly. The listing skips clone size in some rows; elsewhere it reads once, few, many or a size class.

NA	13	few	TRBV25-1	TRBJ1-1	CASSKGIRTEAFF	TGTGCCAGCAGTAAGGGGATACGGACTGAAGCTTTCTTT
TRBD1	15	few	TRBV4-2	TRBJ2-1	CASSQDWSQGYEQFF	TGTGCCAGCAGCCAAGATTGGTCACAGGGGTATGAGCAGTTCTTC
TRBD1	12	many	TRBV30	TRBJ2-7	CAWSQTGGEQYF	TGTGCCTGGAGTCAAACAGGGGGCGAGCAGTACTTC
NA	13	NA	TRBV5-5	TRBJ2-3	CASSLGGEDTQYF	TGTGCCAGCAGCTTAGGGGGAGAGGATACGCAGTATTTT
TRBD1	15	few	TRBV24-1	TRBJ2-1	CATSGSGQNYNEQFF	TGTGCCACCAGTGGCTCGGGACAGAACTACAATGAGCAGTTCTTC
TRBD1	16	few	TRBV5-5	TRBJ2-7	CASSLRDRPNSYEQYF	TGTGCCAGCAGCTTGCGGGACAGGCCGAACTCCTACGAGCAGTACTTC
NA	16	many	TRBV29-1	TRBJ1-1	CSVDRNWLKKNTEAFF	TGCAGCGTTGATAGGAATTGGCTAAAAAAGAACACTGAAGCTTTCTTT
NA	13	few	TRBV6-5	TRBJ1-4	CASSYAAGTELFF	TGTGCCAGCAGTTACGCAGCCGGGACGGAACTGTTTTTT
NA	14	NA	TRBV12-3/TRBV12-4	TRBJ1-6	CASSSRDTGSPLHF	TGTGCCAGCAGCTCCCGGGACACTGGGTCACCCCTCCACTTT
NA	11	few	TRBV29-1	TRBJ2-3	CSVDRPDLQYF	TGCAGCGTTGATCGGCCGGACTTGCAGTATTTT
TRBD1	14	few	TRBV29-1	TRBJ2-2	CSATGQGKSGELFF	TGCAGCGCCACGGGACAGGGGAAGTCCGGGGAGCTGTTTTTT